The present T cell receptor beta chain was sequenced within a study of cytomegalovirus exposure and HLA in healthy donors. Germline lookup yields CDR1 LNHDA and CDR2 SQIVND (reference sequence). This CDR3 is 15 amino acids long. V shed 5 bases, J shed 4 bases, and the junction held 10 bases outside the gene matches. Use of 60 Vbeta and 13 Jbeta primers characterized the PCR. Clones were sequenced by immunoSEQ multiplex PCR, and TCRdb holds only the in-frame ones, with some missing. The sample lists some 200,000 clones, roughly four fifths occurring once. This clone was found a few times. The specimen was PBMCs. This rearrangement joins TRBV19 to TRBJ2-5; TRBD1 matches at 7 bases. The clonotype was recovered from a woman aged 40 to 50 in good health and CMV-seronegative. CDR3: CASSPRQGAVETQYF. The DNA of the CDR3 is TGTGCCAGTAGTCCCCGACAGGGCGCGGTAGAGACCCAGTACTTC.